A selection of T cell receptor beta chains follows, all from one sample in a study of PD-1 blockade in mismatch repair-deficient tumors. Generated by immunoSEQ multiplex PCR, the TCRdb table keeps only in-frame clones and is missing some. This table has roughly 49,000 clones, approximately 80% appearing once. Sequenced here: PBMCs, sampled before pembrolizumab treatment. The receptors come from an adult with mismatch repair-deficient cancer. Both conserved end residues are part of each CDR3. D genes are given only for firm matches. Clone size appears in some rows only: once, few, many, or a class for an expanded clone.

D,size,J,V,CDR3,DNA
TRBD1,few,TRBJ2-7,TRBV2,CASSSTGGGEQYF,TGTGCCAGCAGCTCGACAGGGGGCGGCGAGCAGTACTTC
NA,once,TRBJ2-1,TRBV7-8,CASSLAPGIYEQFF,TGTGCCAGCAGCTTAGCTCCGGGTATCTATGAGCAGTTCTTC
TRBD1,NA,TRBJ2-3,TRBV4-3,CASSQEDREIDTQYF,TGCGCCAGCAGCCAAGAGGACAGGGAGATAGATACGCAGTATTTT
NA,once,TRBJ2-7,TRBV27,CASSLAGPLSYEQYF,TGTGCCAGCAGTTTAGCGGGCCCCCTCTCCTACGAGCAGTACTTC
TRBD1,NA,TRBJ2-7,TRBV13,CASSSGQQYEQYF,TGTGCCAGCAGCTCGGGACAGCAGTACGAGCAGTACTTC
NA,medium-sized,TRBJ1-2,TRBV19,CASSIRGHLSNYGYTF,TGTGCCAGTAGTATCCGAGGACACCTTTCTAACTATGGCTACACCTTC
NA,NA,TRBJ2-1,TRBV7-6,CASSRDGASAYNEQFF,TGTGCCAGCAGTCGGGATGGGGCCTCCGCCTACAATGAGCAGTTCTTC
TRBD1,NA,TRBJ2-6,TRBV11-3,CASSLIGQGFDSGANVLTF,TGTGCCAGCAGCTTAATCGGACAGGGTTTCGACTCTGGGGCCAACGTCCTGACTTTC
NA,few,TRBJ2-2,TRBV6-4,CASGAGRNTGELFF,TGTGCCAGCGGCGCGGGAAGAAACACCGGGGAGCTGTTTTTT
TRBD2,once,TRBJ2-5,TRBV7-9,CASSPGLAGMQETQYF,TGTGCCAGCAGCCCGGGACTAGCGGGGATGCAAGAGACCCAGTACTTC
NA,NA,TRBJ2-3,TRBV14,CASSYGETVDTDTQYF,TGTGCCAGCAGCTACGGCGAGACAGTCGACACAGATACGCAGTATTTT
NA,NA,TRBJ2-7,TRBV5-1,CASSETGGEQYF,TGCGCCAGCAGCGAGACTGGGGGGGAGCAGTACTTC
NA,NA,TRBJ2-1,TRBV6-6,CASSYSRVSSYNEQFF,TGTGCCAGCAGTTACTCTAGGGTCAGCTCCTACAATGAGCAGTTCTTC
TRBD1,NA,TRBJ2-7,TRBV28,CASSRAPIMGQRSYEQYF,TGTGCCAGCAGCCGCGCACCCATTATGGGACAGCGCTCCTACGAGCAGTACTTC
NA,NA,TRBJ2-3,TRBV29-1,CSATLLATDTQYF,TGCAGCGCTACACTATTAGCAACTGATACGCAGTATTTT
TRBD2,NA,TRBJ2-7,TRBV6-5,CASTSGLAGSREQYF,TGTGCCAGCACCTCAGGACTAGCGGGATCTCGCGAGCAGTACTTC
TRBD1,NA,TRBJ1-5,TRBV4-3,CASSQDRTGVSQPQHF,TGCGCCAGCAGCCAAGATAGGACAGGGGTTAGTCAGCCCCAGCATTTT
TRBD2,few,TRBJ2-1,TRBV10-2,CASGEGLEQFF,TGCGCCAGCGGGGAGGGGCTTGAGCAGTTCTTC
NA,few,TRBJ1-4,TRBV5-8,CASSLAGKLFF,TGTGCCAGCAGCTTGGCCGGAAAACTGTTTTTT
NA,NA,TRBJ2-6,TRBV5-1,CASGVQGAGANVLTF,TGCGCCAGCGGGGTGCAGGGTGCTGGGGCCAACGTCCTGACTTTC
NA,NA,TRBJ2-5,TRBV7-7,CASSLASQETQYF,TGTGCTAGCAGCTTAGCGTCACAGGAGACCCAGTACTTC
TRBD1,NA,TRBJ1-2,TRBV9,CASSVGPAAGGYGYTF,TGTGCCAGCAGCGTAGGTCCGGCGGCAGGGGGCTATGGCTACACCTTC
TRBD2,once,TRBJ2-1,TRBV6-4,CASSKTSGSSLTVLNEQFF,TGTGCCAGCAGCAAAACTAGCGGGAGTAGTCTGACGGTACTCAATGAGCAGTTCTTC
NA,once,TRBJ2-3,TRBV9,CASSLMGGTDTQYF,TGTGCCAGCAGCCTTATGGGGGGAACAGATACGCAGTATTTT
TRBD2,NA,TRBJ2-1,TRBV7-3,CASSLAGGYNEQFF,TGTGCCAGCAGCTTAGCGGGAGGGTACAATGAGCAGTTCTTC